These T cell receptor beta chains were read from a single sample in a study. TCRdb itself ran the RT-PCR reads through MiXCR, one entry per CDR3 protein. The sample lists around 700,000 distinct CDR3 sequences; more than 13% were seen once. The sequencing input was memory CD4+ T cells from blood. These receptors were collected from a female donor in good health, serving as a healthy control. Each CDR3 is given with its conserved first and last residue. A D gene is named only where the DNA matches it firmly. Some rows have no size entry. The others give once, few or many, or a class for an expanded clone.

clone size: NA
V gene: TRBV15
D gene: TRBD2
J gene: TRBJ2-3
CDR3 DNA: TGTGCCACCAGCGCGGCGCCGGGACTAGCGGGGGGGGCTGCTAGCACAGATACGCAGTATTTT
CDR3 protein: CATSAAPGLAGGAASTDTQYF

clone size: few
V gene: TRBV20-1
D gene: NA
J gene: TRBJ1-1
CDR3 DNA: TGCACCCCTACGTGGATAAACACTGAAGCTTTCTTT
CDR3 protein: CTPTWINTEAFF

clone size: NA
V gene: TRBV3-1
D gene: TRBD1
J gene: TRBJ2-1
CDR3 DNA: TGTGCCAGCAGCTTGTACAGGGGGATGGATGAGCAGTTCTTC
CDR3 protein: CASSLYRGMDEQFF

clone size: few
V gene: TRBV4-1
D gene: TRBD1
J gene: TRBJ2-1
CDR3 DNA: TGCGCCAGCAGCCAGGGGTGGCAGGGGGATATTGATGAGCAGTTCTTC
CDR3 protein: CASSQGWQGDIDEQFF

clone size: NA
V gene: TRBV5-1
D gene: NA
J gene: TRBJ1-1
CDR3 DNA: TGCGCCAGCAGCTCGACCGGAAGGGGACTTGAAGCTTTCTTT
CDR3 protein: CASSSTGRGLEAFF

clone size: few
V gene: TRBV4-1
D gene: TRBD1
J gene: TRBJ1-4
CDR3 DNA: TGCGCCAGCAGCCGACTTCAGGGGGCGGAAGAAAAACTGTTTTTT
CDR3 protein: CASSRLQGAEEKLFF

clone size: many
V gene: TRBV5-1
D gene: NA
J gene: TRBJ2-2
CDR3 DNA: TGCGCCAGCAGCGCCCGACAGCGCCGAGGGGAGCTGTTTTTT
CDR3 protein: CASSARQRRGELFF

clone size: NA
V gene: TRBV19
D gene: NA
J gene: TRBJ2-3
CDR3 DNA: TGTGCCAGTAGACCTTGGACGGGTAGTGCAGATACGCAGTATTTT
CDR3 protein: CASRPWTGSADTQYF

clone size: many
V gene: TRBV28
D gene: NA
J gene: TRBJ1-1
CDR3 DNA: TGTGCCAGCACTGAGAACACTGAAGCTTTCTTT
CDR3 protein: CASTENTEAFF

clone size: NA
V gene: TRBV7-9
D gene: TRBD1
J gene: TRBJ2-5
CDR3 DNA: TGTGCCAGCAGCTTATTGGGACAGATACAAGAGACCCAGTACTTC
CDR3 protein: CASSLLGQIQETQYF

clone size: NA
V gene: TRBV4-2
D gene: NA
J gene: TRBJ1-4
CDR3 DNA: TGTGCCAGCAGCCAAGATTTGACCGCGGTTTATGAAAAACTGTTTTTT
CDR3 protein: CASSQDLTAVYEKLFF

clone size: many
V gene: TRBV5-1
D gene: TRBD2
J gene: TRBJ2-3
CDR3 DNA: TGCGCCAGCACCAAGGGAGGGACCACAGATACGCAGTATTTT
CDR3 protein: CASTKGGTTDTQYF

clone size: few
V gene: TRBV20-1
D gene: TRBD1
J gene: TRBJ1-1
CDR3 DNA: TGCAGTGCTAGAGGGGCAGGGGGGAACACTGAAGCTTTCTTT
CDR3 protein: CSARGAGGNTEAFF

clone size: NA
V gene: TRBV20-1
D gene: NA
J gene: TRBJ2-5
CDR3 DNA: TGCAGTGCTAGAGTCGGACTTCAAGAGACCCAGTACTTC
CDR3 protein: CSARVGLQETQYF

clone size: few
V gene: TRBV7-9
D gene: NA
J gene: TRBJ1-1
CDR3 DNA: TGTGCCAGCAGCGCCTTGGGACCGCCCAACACTGAAGCTTTCTTT
CDR3 protein: CASSALGPPNTEAFF

clone size: NA
V gene: TRBV5-1
D gene: NA
J gene: TRBJ2-7
CDR3 DNA: TGCGCCAGCAGCTTCATGCTAGGGGGTGGCTACGAGCAGTACTTC
CDR3 protein: CASSFMLGGGYEQYF

clone size: many
V gene: TRBV7-2
D gene: NA
J gene: TRBJ2-5
CDR3 DNA: TGTGCCAGCAGCCTGGCGCGCGGCTCGACGACTGAGACCCAGTACTTC
CDR3 protein: CASSLARGSTTETQYF

clone size: NA
V gene: TRBV7-9
D gene: TRBD1
J gene: TRBJ2-5
CDR3 DNA: TGTGCCAGCAGCCGAGGGGGACAGTCCCTGGGGGAGACCCAGTACTTC
CDR3 protein: CASSRGGQSLGETQYF

clone size: many
V gene: TRBV27
D gene: TRBD1
J gene: TRBJ1-5
CDR3 DNA: TGTGCCAGCAGTGGCAGGGGGCAGCAGCCCCAGCATTTT
CDR3 protein: CASSGRGQQPQHF

clone size: NA
V gene: TRBV20-1
D gene: NA
J gene: TRBJ2-7
CDR3 DNA: TGCAGTGCTAGAGGTCTCCGCTACGAGCAGTACTTC
CDR3 protein: CSARGLRYEQYF

clone size: many
V gene: TRBV27
D gene: TRBD2
J gene: TRBJ2-1
CDR3 DNA: TGTGCCAGCTCACGGGCTAGCGGGGGAGGTGAGCAGTTCTTC
CDR3 protein: CASSRASGGGEQFF

clone size: few
V gene: TRBV15
D gene: NA
J gene: TRBJ2-1
CDR3 DNA: TGTGCCACCAGCCCCACTCCCGACGGGCCTAGCGTATTCTTC
CDR3 protein: CATSPTPDGPSVFF

clone size: NA
V gene: TRBV12-3/TRBV12-4
D gene: NA
J gene: TRBJ1-1
CDR3 DNA: TGTGCCAGCAGTTTTGCCTATAACACTGAAGCTTTCTTT
CDR3 protein: CASSFAYNTEAFF

clone size: NA
V gene: TRBV18
D gene: TRBD1
J gene: TRBJ2-2
CDR3 DNA: TGTGCCAGCTCTTTCGGACAGGTCGACACCGGGGAGCTGTTTTTT
CDR3 protein: CASSFGQVDTGELFF

clone size: few
V gene: TRBV6-6
D gene: NA
J gene: TRBJ1-2
CDR3 DNA: TGTGCCAGCAGCCCGCGGGCAGAGCTCTATGGCTACACCTTC
CDR3 protein: CASSPRAELYGYTF

clone size: NA
V gene: TRBV7-2
D gene: NA
J gene: TRBJ2-7
CDR3 DNA: TGTGCCAGCAGCTTAGGCCAGTCGCGAGGGCAGTACTTC
CDR3 protein: CASSLGQSRGQYF

clone size: many
V gene: TRBV29-1
D gene: NA
J gene: TRBJ2-7
CDR3 DNA: TGCAGCGTTGAGTTCTTGGACGAGCAGTACTTC
CDR3 protein: CSVEFLDEQYF

clone size: few
V gene: TRBV7-2
D gene: TRBD2
J gene: TRBJ2-7
CDR3 DNA: TGTGCCAGCAGCTTAGCTAGCGGGAGCCTCTACGAGCAGTACTTC
CDR3 protein: CASSLASGSLYEQYF

clone size: many
V gene: TRBV20-1
D gene: TRBD2
J gene: TRBJ2-1
CDR3 DNA: TGCAGTGCTTCGACTAGCGGCGAATTACAGTTCTTC
CDR3 protein: CSASTSGELQFF

clone size: NA
V gene: TRBV5-1
D gene: TRBD2
J gene: TRBJ2-1
CDR3 DNA: TGCGCCAGCAGCTCGTGGACTAGCGGAAACAATGAGCAGTTCTTC
CDR3 protein: CASSSWTSGNNEQFF

clone size: few
V gene: TRBV29-1
D gene: NA
J gene: TRBJ2-2
CDR3 DNA: TGCAGCGTTCCGGCAGGGGGGTACACCGGGGAGCTGTTTTTT
CDR3 protein: CSVPAGGYTGELFF

clone size: few
V gene: TRBV6-5
D gene: TRBD1
J gene: TRBJ1-1
CDR3 DNA: TGTGCCAGCTATTACAGGGGTCAGAACACTGAAGCTTTCTTT
CDR3 protein: CASYYRGQNTEAFF